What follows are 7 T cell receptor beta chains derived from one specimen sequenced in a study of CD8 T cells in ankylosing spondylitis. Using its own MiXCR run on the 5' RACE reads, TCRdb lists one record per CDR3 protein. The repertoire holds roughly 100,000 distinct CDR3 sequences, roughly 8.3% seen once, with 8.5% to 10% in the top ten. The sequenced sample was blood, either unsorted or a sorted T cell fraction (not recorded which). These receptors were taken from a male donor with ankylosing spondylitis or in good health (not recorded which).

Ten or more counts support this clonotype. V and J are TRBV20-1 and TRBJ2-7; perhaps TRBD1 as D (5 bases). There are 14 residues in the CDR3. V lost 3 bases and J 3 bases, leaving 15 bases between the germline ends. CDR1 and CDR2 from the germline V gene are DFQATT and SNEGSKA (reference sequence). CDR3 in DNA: TGCAGTGCTAGTTTAGGTCAGGGTCTCTACGAGCAGTACTTC. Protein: CSASLGQGLYEQYF.

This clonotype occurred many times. The CDR3 loop is CSVALRRYGYTF. In nucleotides, the CDR3 is TGCAGCGTTGCGCTGAGACGCTATGGCTACACCTTC. The chain links TRBV29-1 to TRBJ1-2; D is unresolved. The CDR3 consists of 12 residues. V lost 4 bases to trimming and J lost 4 bases, with 10 bases between them. Looked up from germline, CDR1 is SQVTM and CDR2 is ANQGSEA.

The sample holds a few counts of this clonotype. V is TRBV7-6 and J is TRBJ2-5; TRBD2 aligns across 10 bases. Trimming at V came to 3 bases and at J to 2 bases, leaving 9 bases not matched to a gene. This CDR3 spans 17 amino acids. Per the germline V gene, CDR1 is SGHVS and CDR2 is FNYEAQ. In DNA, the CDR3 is TGTGCCAGCAGCTTGAGGCCTAGCGGGGGAGGGCAAGAGACCCAGTACTTC. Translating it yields CASSLRPSGGGQETQYF.

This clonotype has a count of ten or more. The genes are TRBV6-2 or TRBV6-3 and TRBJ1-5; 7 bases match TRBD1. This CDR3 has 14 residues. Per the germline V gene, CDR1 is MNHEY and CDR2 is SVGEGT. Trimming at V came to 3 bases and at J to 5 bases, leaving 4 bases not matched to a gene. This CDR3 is CASSYWQGDQPQHF. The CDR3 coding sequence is TGTGCCAGCAGTTATTGGCAGGGGGATCAGCCCCAGCATTTT.

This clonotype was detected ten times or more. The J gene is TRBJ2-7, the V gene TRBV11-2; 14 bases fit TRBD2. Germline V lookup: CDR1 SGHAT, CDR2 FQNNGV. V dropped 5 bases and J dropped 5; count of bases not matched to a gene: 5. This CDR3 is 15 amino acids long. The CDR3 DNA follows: TGTGCCAGCAGCACGGGACTAGCGGGAGTAAACGAGCAGTACTTC. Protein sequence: CASSTGLAGVNEQYF.

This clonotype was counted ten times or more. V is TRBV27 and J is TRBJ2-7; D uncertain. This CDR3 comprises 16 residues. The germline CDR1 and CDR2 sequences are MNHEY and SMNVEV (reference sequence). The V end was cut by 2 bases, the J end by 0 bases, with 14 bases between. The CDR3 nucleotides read TGTGCCAGCAGTTTAGTTCCGTCCTGGCACTCCTACGAGCAGTACTTC. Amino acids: CASSLVPSWHSYEQYF.

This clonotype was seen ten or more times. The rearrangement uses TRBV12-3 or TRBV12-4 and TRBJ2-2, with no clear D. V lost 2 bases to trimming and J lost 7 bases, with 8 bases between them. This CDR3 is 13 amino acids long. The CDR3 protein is CASSLSGVGELFF. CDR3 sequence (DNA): TGTGCCAGCAGTTTATCCGGCGTCGGGGAGCTGTTTTTT.